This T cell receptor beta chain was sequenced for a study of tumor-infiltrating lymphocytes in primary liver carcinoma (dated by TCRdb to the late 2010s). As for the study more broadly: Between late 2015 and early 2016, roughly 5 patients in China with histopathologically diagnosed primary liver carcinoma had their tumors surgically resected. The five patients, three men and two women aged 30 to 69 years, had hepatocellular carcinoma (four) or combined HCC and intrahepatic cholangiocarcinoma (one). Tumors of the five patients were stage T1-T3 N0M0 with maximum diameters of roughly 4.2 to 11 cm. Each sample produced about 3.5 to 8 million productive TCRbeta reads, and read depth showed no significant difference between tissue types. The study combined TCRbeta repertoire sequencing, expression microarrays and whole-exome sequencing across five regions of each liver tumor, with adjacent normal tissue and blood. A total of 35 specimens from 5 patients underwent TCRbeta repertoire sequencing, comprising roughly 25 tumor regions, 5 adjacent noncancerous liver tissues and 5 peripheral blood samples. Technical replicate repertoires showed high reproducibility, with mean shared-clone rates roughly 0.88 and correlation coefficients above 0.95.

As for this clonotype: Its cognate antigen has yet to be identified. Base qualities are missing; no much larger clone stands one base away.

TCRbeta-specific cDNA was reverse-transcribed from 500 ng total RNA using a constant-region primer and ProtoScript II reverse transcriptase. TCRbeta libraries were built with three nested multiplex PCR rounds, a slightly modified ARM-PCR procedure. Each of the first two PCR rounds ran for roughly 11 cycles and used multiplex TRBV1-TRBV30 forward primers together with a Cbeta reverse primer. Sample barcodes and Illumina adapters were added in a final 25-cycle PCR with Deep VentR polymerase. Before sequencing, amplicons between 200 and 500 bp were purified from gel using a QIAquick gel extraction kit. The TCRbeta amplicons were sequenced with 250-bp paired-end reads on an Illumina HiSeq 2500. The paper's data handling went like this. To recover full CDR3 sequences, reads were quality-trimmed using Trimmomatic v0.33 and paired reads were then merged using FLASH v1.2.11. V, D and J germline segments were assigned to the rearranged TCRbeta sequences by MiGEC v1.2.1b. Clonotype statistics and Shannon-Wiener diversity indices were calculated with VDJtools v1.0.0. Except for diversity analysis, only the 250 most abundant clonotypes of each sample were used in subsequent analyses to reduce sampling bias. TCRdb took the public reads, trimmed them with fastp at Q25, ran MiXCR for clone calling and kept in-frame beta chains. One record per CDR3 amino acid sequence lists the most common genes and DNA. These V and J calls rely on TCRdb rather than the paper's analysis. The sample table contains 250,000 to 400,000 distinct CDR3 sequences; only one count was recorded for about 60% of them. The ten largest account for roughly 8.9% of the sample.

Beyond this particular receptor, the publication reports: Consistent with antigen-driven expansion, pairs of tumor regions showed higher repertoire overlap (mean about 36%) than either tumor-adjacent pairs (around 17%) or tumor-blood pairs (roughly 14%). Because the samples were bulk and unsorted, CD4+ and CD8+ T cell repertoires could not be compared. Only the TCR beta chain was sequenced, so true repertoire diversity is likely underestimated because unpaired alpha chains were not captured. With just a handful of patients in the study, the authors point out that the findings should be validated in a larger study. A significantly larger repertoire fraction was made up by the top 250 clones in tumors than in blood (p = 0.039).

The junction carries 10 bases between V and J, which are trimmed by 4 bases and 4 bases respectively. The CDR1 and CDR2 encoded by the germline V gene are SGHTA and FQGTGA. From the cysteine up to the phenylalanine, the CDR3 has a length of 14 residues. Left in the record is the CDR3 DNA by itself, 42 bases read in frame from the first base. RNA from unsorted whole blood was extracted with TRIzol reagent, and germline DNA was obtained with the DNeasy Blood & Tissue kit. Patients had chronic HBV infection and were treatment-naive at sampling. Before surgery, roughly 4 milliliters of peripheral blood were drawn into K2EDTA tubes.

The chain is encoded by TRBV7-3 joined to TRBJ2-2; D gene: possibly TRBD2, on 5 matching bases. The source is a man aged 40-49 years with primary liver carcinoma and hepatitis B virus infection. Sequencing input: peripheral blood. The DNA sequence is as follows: TGTGCCAGCAGCTGGAAGGCGGGCACCGGGGAGCTGTTTTTT. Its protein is CASSWKAGTGELFF.